Below are 20 T cell receptor beta chains sequenced from a single sample in a study of cytomegalovirus exposure and HLA in healthy donors. The PCR used 60 Vbeta and 13 Jbeta primers. Assay: immunoSEQ multiplex PCR; the TCRdb copy retains only in-frame clones and omits some. The data show about 190,000 clones, with about 85% seen just once and approximately 3.9% held by the top ten. Sequencing used PBMCs. Receptors originate from a man over 45 in good health and CMV-seronegative.

This clone showed up just once. Different DNA sequences within this sample yield the same CDR3. The chain is built from TRBV6-5 and TRBJ2-5, with 8 bases that match TRBD1. The CDR3 extends over 14 amino acids. Germline loops: CDR1 MNHEY, CDR2 SVGAGI. V gave up 0 bases and J gave up 5 bases; unmatched junction bases: 2. CDR3 DNA: TGTGCCAGCAGTTACTCGACAGGGGTGGAGACCCAGTACTTC. Protein: CASSYSTGVETQYF.

The V and J genes are TRBV27 and TRBJ2-3; no definite D call. The CDR3 is 13 amino acids. CDR1 MNHEY and CDR2 SMNVEV come from the germline V gene (reference sequence). V shed 4 bases and J shed 2 bases, with 7 bases lying between them. The CDR3 DNA reads as TGTGCCAGCAGTTATGGCCACACAGATACGCAGTATTTT. As protein: CASSYGHTDTQYF.

The chain links TRBV7-2 to TRBJ2-3, with 8 bases fitting TRBD1. The CDR3 sequence is 18 residues long. V shed 1 base, J shed 0 bases, and the junction held 9 bases outside the gene matches. The germline V gene has CDR1 SGHTA and CDR2 FQGNSA. CDR3: CASSLGAGGRTSTDTQYF. The CDR3 DNA reads as TGTGCCAGCAGCTTAGGGGCAGGGGGCCGTACTAGCACAGATACGCAGTATTTT. The full variable domain, completed using reference TRBV7-2 and TRBJ2-3, is GAGVSQSPSNKVTEKGKDVELRCDPISGHTALYWYRQSLGQGLEFLIYFQGNSAPDKSGLPSDRFSAERTGGSVSTLTIQRTQQEDSAVYLCASSLGAGGRTSTDTQYFGPGTRLTVL.

The chain uses TRBV14 and TRBJ1-6; 8 bases match TRBD1. This CDR3 has 14 amino acids. In germline, CDR1 is SGHDN, CDR2 FVKESK. The ends lost 4 bases at V and 10 bases at J; junction bases unmatched: 6. The CDR3 DNA sequence: TGTGCCAGCAGCCGACAGGGGACGAGCTCACCCCTCCACTTT. Amino acid sequence: CASSRQGTSSPLHF.

This chain joins TRBV25-1 and TRBJ1-1; 8 nucleotides agree with TRBD1. With V trimmed by 8 bases and J by 10 bases, 15 bases remained unmatched. Germline loops: CDR1 MGHDK, CDR2 SYGVNS. The CDR3 runs to 14 residues. CDR3 in DNA: TGTGCCAGCGAACCCACGACAGGGGAGCTGGGAGCTTTCTTT. Protein product: CASEPTTGELGAFF.

The chain links TRBV6-6 to TRBJ1-1; D not certain. V lost 11 bases and J lost 0, with 13 bases in between. The CDR3 runs 13 residues. Germline lookup yields CDR1 MNHNY and CDR2 SVGAGI (reference sequence). Here the CDR3 reads CALRDGVNTEAFF. The CDR3 DNA reads TGTGCCCTTCGCGACGGGGTGAACACTGAAGCTTTCTTT.

The rearrangement uses TRBV6-1 and TRBJ2-7; D remains ambiguous. The CDR3 consists of 15 residues. V gave up 2 bases and J gave up 6 bases, with 17 bases separating them. CDR1 MNHNS and CDR2 SASEGT come from the germline V gene. CDR3 protein: CASSERIDRRSEQYF. In DNA form, the CDR3 reads TGTGCCAGCAGTGAAAGAATCGACCGACGGAGCGAGCAGTACTTC.

This chain connects TRBV25-1 to TRBJ2-3; TRBD1 might be the D (6 bases). Per the germline V gene, CDR1 is MGHDK and CDR2 is SYGVNS. CDR3 length equals 11 residues. V gave up 7 bases and J gave up 7 bases, with 9 bases separating them. CDR3 region: CASNRDHTQYF. CDR3 in DNA: TGTGCCAGCAACAGGGATCATACGCAGTATTTT.

The chain has TRBV10-3 and TRBJ1-2; a weak D match, TRBD1 (6 bases). Germline lookup yields CDR1 ENHRY and CDR2 SYGVKD. This CDR3 is 16 amino acids long. Trimming pared 0 bases from V and 1 base from J, leaving 12 bases between. The CDR3 region is CAISESAGAINYGYTF. The CDR3 region has the DNA TGTGCCATCAGTGAGTCGGCAGGGGCGATTAACTATGGCTACACCTTC.

This chain links TRBV9 with TRBJ1-5; the D gene is possibly TRBD1 (5 bases). This CDR3 is 14 amino acids long. V was clipped by 2 bases and J by 6 bases, with 12 bases between them. Looked up from germline, CDR1 is SGDLS and CDR2 is YYNGEE. The CDR3: CASSVGTSGQPQHF. The CDR3, as DNA: TGTGCCAGCAGCGTGGGGACTTCGGGTCAGCCCCAGCATTTT.

This clone was observed a handful of times. The junction departs from germline at one end; a sequencing error may be responsible. The chain is built from TRBV7-9 and TRBJ1-1, with D maybe TRBD1 (6 bases). From germline, CDR1 is SEHNR and CDR2 FQNEAQ (reference sequence). The CDR3 has 14 residues. The CDR3 reads CSSSSDRLNTEAFF. DNA of the CDR3: TGTTCCAGCAGCTCAGACAGGTTGAACACTGAAGCTTTCTTT.

This clone was seen a handful of times. This chain joins TRBV30 and TRBJ1-1, with 9 bases matching TRBD1. CDR1 GTSNPN and CDR2 SVGIG come from the germline V gene (reference sequence). Trimming removed 5 bases from V and 12 bases from J; junction bases left unmatched: 13. CDR3 length: 13 residues. As DNA, the CDR3 is TGTGCCTGGGGCCCTGACAGGGGGGGACTTACTTTCTTT. It yields the protein CAWGPDRGGLTFF.

This chain joins TRBV18 and TRBJ2-2; maybe TRBD1 (6 bases). V lost 4 bases, J lost 3 bases, and 12 bases lay in between. Germline-derived CDR1 and CDR2 are KGHSH and LQKENI. CDR3 length equals 15 residues. CDR3 sequence reads: CASSLQQGDTGELFF. In DNA, the CDR3 is TGTGCCAGCTCACTTCAACAGGGAGACACCGGGGAGCTGTTTTTT.

This rearrangement joins TRBV7-9 to TRBJ1-6; maybe TRBD1 (6 bases). The germline gives CDR1 SEHNR, CDR2 FQNEAQ (reference sequence). This CDR3 is 14 amino acids long. Trimming left V 10 bases short and J 6 bases short, with 16 bases between. CDR3 region: CATDGGQINSPLHF. CDR3 DNA: TGTGCCACCGATGGGGGACAAATTAATTCACCCCTCCACTTT.

The rearrangement links TRBV5-6 to TRBJ2-2; 7 bases fit TRBD2. The V and J ends lost 1 base and 5 bases, in that order; junction bases with no gene match: 5. This CDR3 region has 15 residues. The germline V gene encodes CDR1 SGHDT and CDR2 YYEEEE. The CDR3 sequence is CASSLTGLGTGELFF. CDR3 in DNA: TGTGCCAGCAGCTTGACAGGACTAGGGACCGGGGAGCTGTTTTTT. Full variable domain (missing parts from reference TRBV5-6 and TRBJ2-2): DAGVTQSPTHLIKTRGQQVTLRCSPKSGHDTVSWYQQALGQGPQFIFQYYEEEERQRGNFPDRFSGHQFPNYSSELNVNALLLGDSALYLCASSLTGLGTGELFFGEGSRLTVL.

This clone was observed a single time. This chain connects TRBV5-1 to TRBJ2-5; TRBD2 agrees at 9 bases. Germline CDR1 SGHRS, CDR2 YFSETQ. This CDR3 spans 14 amino acids. Germline trimming cut 2 bases from V and 5 bases from J; bases unmatched to any gene: 4. The CDR3 DNA reads TGCGCCAGCAGCTTCGGACTAGCGACGGAGACCCAGTACTTC. Translated: CASSFGLATETQYF.

The chain employs TRBV5-1 and TRBJ2-1, with D tentatively TRBD1 (5 bases). Trimming took 6 bases from V and 9 from J, leaving 25 bases between them. The CDR3 has 16 amino acids. From germline, CDR1 is SGHRS and CDR2 YFSETQ. The CDR3: CASTDSPTSSTGEQFF. For the CDR3, the DNA is TGCGCCAGCACCGATTCCCCAACTTCTTCTACAGGTGAGCAGTTCTTC.

This chain connects TRBV6-5 to TRBJ2-1, with 10 bases fitting TRBD1. V gave up 5 bases and J gave up 5 bases; unmatched junction bases: 3. The CDR3 totals 14 residues. Germline CDR1 MNHEY, CDR2 SVGAGI. Here the CDR3 DNA reads TGTGCCAGCAGTCGGACAGGGGGTGACAATGAGCAGTTCTTC. Amino acid sequence: CASSRTGGDNEQFF.

This rearrangement joins TRBV5-6 to TRBJ2-7; TRBD1 aligns across 7 bases. Germline values: CDR1 SGHDT, CDR2 YYEEEE. The CDR3 runs to 14 residues. Trimming cost V 4 bases and J 1 base; bases outside gene matches: 5. Written as DNA, the CDR3 is TGTGCCAGCAGCCACCCGGACAGGTCCTACGAGCAGTACTTC. Amino acid sequence: CASSHPDRSYEQYF.

V gene TRBV5-1 combines with J gene TRBJ1-5, with TRBD1 matching over 7 bases. Germline V gene sequence: CDR1 SGHRS, CDR2 YFSETQ. The J segment lost 6 bases and the V segment lost 4 bases, leaving 10 bases of the junction unmatched. This CDR3 spans 15 amino acids. The CDR3 region is CASSPAPGQLQPQHF. In DNA form, the CDR3 reads TGCGCCAGCAGCCCTGCCCCGGGACAGCTTCAGCCCCAGCATTTT.